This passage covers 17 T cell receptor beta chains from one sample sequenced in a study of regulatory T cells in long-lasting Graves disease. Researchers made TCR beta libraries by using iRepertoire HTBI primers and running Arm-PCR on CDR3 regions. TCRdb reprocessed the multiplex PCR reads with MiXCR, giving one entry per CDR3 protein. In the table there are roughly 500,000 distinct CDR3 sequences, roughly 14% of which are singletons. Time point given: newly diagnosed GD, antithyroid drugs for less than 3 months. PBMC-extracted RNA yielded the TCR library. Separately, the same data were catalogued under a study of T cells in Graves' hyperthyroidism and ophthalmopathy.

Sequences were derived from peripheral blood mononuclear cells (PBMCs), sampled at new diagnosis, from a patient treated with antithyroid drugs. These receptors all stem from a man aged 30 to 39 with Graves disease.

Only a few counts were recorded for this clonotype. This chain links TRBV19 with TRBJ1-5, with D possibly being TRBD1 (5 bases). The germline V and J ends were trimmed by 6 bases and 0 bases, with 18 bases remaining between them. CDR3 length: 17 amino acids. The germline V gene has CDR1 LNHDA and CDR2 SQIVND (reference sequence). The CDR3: CASSSERGGYSNQPQHF. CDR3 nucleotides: TGTGCCAGTAGCTCGGAACGGGGGGGTTATAGCAATCAGCCCCAGCATTTT.

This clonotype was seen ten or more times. The CDR3 reads CATSDFGRMDYNEQFF. The CDR3 coding sequence is TGTGCCACCAGTGATTTCGGCAGGATGGACTACAATGAGCAGTTCTTC. This chain connects TRBV24-1 to TRBJ2-1, with unresolved D. CDR1 is KGHDR, CDR2 SFDVKD, per germline. CDR3 length: 16 residues. V was cut by 1 base and J by 3 bases, with 12 bases left in between.

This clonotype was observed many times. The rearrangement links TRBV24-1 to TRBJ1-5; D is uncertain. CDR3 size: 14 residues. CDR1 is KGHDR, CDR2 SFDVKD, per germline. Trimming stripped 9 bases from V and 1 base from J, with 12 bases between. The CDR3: CATLGPGSNQPQHF. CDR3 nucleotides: TGTGCCACCTTAGGGCCGGGGAGCAATCAGCCCCAGCATTTT.

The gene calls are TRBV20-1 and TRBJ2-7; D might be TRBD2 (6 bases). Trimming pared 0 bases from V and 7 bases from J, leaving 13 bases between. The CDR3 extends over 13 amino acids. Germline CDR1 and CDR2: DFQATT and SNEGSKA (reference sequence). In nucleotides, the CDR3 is TGCAGTGCTAGAGATCCGGGTAGCGGAGAGCAGTACTTC. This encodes CSARDPGSGEQYF.

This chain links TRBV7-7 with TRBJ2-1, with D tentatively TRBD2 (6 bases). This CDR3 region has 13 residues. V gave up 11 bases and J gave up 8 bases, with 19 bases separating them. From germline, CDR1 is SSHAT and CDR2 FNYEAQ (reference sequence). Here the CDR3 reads CARRGEAYYEQFF. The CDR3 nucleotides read TGTGCCCGTCGCGGGGAGGCTTACTATGAGCAGTTCTTC. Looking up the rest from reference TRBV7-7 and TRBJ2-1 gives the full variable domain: GAGVSQSPRYKVTKRGQDVTLRCDPISSHATLYWYQQALGQGPEFLTYFNYEAQPDKSGLPSDRFSAERPEGSISTLTIQRTEQRDSAMYRCARRGEAYYEQFFGPGTRLTVL.

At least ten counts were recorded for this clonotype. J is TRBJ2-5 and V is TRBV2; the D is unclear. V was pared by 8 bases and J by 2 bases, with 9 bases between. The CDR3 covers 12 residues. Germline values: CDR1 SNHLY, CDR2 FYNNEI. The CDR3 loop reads CASSGEQETQYF. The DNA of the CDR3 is TGTGCCAGCTCGGGCGAGCAAGAGACCCAGTACTTC.

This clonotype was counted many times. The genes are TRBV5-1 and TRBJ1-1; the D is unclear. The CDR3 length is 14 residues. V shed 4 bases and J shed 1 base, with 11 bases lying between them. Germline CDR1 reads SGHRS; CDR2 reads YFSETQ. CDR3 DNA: TGCGCCAGCAGCCCCGGCGATTCGAACACTGAAGCTTTCTTT. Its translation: CASSPGDSNTEAFF. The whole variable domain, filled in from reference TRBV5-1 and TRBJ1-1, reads KAGVTQTPRYLIKTRGQQVTLSCSPISGHRSVSWYQQTPGQGLQFLFEYFSETQRNKGNFPGRFSGRQFSNSRSEMNVSTLELGDSALYLCASSPGDSNTEAFFGQGTRLTVV.

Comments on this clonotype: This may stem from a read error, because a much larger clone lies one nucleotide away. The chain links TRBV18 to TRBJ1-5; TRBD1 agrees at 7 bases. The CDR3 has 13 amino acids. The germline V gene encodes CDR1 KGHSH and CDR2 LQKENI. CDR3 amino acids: CVSSPGGDQPQHF. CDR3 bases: TGTGTCAGCTCTCCAGGGGGGGATCAGCCCCAGCATTTT.

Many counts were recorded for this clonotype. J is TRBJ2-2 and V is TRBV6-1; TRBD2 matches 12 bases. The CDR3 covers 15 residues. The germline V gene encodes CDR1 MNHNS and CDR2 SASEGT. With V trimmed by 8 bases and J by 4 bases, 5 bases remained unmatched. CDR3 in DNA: TGTGCCAGCTGCGGGACTAGCGGGCCCACCGGGGAGCTGTTTTTT. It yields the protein CASCGTSGPTGELFF.

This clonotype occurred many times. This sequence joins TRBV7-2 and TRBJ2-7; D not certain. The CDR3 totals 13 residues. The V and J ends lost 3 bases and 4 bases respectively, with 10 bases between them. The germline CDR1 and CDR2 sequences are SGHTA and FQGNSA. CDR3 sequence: CASSFNRNYEQYF. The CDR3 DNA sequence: TGTGCCAGCAGCTTCAACCGAAATTACGAGCAGTACTTC.

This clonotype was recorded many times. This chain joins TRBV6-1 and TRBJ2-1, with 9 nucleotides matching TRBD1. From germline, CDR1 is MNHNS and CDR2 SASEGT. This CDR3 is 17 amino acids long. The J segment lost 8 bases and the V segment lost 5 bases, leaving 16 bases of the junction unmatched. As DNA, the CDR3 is TGTGCCAGCAGTCTAACAGGGGGCTTCGCTAGCGGCTATGAGCAGTTCTTC. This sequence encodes CASSLTGGFASGYEQFF.

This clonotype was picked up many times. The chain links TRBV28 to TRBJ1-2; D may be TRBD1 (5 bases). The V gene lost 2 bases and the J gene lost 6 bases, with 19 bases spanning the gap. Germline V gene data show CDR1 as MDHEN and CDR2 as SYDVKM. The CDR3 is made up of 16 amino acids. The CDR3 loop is CASSLQSGPRGNGYTF. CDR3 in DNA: TGTGCCAGCAGTTTACAGTCGGGACCCCGGGGGAATGGCTACACCTTC.

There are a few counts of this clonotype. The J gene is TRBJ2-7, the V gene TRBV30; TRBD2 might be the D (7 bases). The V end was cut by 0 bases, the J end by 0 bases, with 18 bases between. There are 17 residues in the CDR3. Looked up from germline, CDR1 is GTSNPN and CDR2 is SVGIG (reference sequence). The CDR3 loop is CAWSVGWGPSGSYEQYF. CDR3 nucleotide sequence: TGTGCCTGGAGTGTAGGTTGGGGGCCTAGCGGCTCCTACGAGCAGTACTTC.

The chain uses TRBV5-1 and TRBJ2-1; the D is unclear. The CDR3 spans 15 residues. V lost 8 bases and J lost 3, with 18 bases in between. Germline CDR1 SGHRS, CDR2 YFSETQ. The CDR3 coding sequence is TGCGCCAGTACCTTCTTGCGGAACCTCTACAATGAGCAGTTCTTC. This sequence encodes CASTFLRNLYNEQFF.

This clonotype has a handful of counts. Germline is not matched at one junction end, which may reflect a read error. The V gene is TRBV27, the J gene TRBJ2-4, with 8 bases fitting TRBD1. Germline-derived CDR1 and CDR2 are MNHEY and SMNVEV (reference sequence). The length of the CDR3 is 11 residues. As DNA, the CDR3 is TGTGCCAGCAGCTCGGGACAGGTAACGCACTTC. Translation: CASSSGQVTHF.

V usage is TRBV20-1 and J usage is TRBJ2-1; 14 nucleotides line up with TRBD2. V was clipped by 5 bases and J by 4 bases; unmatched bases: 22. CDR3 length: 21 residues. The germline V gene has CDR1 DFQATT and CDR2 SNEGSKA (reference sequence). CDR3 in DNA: TGCAGTGCTGGAGCAGAGGGGGGGACTAGCGGGGGAAGGGGGGTTTACAATGAGCAGTTCTTC. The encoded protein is CSAGAEGGTSGGRGVYNEQFF.

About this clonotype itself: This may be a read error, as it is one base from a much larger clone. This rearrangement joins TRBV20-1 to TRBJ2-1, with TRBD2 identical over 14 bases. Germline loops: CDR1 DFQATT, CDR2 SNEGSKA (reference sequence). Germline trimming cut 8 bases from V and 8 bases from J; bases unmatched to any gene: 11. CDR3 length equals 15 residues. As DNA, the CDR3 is TGCAGTTCCCCCCTAGGGACTAGCGGGAGCCATGAGCAGTTCTTC. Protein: CSSPLGTSGSHEQFF.